This record concerns one T cell receptor beta chain sequence. Its antigen remains unidentified. The length of the CDR3 is 17 residues. CDR1 and CDR2 from the germline V gene are LNHDA and SQIVND (reference sequence). V shed 3 bases, J shed 2 bases, and the junction held 7 bases outside the gene matches. Both TRBC1 and TRBC2 were covered by a beta constant-region primer of two equimolar oligonucleotides. An oligonucleotide with the SP2 primer and a 12-nucleotide UMI was ligated to the cDNA 3' end. MiXCR, applied by TCRdb to the UMI-ligation and nested PCR reads, yields one record per CDR3 protein. The data show tens of thousands of distinct CDR3 sequences, with around 13% seen just once and roughly 0.9% held by the top ten. The data belong to a study of naive and memory T cell subsets. Study results and limitations: Over 95% of naive TCR sequences appeared only once after error correction, unlike memory subsets.

This sequence was found in a human donor in good health. The specimen was central memory CD4+ T cells from blood. The chain couples TRBV19 to TRBJ2-1, with TRBD2 matching over 10 bases. CDR3 DNA: TGTGCCAGTAGTATTGGTTCTAGCGGGAGCCCCTACAATGAGCAGTTCTTC. Protein: CASSIGSSGSPYNEQFF.